The next 3 T cell receptor beta chains were all read from a single sample in a study of high-grade serous ovarian cancer treatment subgroups. TCRdb's copy holds only in-frame clones and misses some; the assay was immunoSEQ multiplex PCR. In the table there are roughly 5,300 clones, 60% to 80% of which are singletons. The tumor samples were collected prior to definitive surgery or chemotherapy. Source material: tumor tissue. These receptor sequences come from a human patient with high-grade serous ovarian cancer.

This clone has only a few counts. The J gene is TRBJ1-6, the V gene TRBV6-1; 9 bases are a match to TRBD1. Trimming cost V 4 bases and J 7 bases; bases outside gene matches: 17. Per the germline V gene, CDR1 is MNHNS and CDR2 is SASEGT. This CDR3 is 19 amino acids long. CDR3 bases: TGTGCCAGCAGTGCCCCCCCGTGGACAGGGGATCGGCGCAATTCACCCCTCCACTTT. Translating gives CASSAPPWTGDRRNSPLHF.

The gene calls are TRBV12-5 and TRBJ2-7; D is possibly TRBD1 or TRBD2 (6 bases each). Trimming took 0 bases from V and 6 from J, leaving 9 bases between them. The germline V gene encodes CDR1 LGHNT and CDR2 FRNRAP. The CDR3 is 13 amino acids. CDR3 protein: CASGLVGGTEQYF. The CDR3 coding sequence is TGTGCTAGTGGTTTGGTAGGGGGGACCGAGCAGTACTTC.

This chain joins TRBV10-3 and TRBJ2-1; the match to TRBD1 covers 12 bases. CDR3 size: 16 residues. Germline assignment: CDR1 ENHRY and CDR2 SYGVKD. V shed 0 bases and J 11 bases; nucleotides not matched to a gene: 8. In DNA form, the CDR3 reads TGTGCCATCAGTGAGTCGACGGGACAGGGGGCTAGGAAGCAGTTCTTC. This encodes CAISESTGQGARKQFF.